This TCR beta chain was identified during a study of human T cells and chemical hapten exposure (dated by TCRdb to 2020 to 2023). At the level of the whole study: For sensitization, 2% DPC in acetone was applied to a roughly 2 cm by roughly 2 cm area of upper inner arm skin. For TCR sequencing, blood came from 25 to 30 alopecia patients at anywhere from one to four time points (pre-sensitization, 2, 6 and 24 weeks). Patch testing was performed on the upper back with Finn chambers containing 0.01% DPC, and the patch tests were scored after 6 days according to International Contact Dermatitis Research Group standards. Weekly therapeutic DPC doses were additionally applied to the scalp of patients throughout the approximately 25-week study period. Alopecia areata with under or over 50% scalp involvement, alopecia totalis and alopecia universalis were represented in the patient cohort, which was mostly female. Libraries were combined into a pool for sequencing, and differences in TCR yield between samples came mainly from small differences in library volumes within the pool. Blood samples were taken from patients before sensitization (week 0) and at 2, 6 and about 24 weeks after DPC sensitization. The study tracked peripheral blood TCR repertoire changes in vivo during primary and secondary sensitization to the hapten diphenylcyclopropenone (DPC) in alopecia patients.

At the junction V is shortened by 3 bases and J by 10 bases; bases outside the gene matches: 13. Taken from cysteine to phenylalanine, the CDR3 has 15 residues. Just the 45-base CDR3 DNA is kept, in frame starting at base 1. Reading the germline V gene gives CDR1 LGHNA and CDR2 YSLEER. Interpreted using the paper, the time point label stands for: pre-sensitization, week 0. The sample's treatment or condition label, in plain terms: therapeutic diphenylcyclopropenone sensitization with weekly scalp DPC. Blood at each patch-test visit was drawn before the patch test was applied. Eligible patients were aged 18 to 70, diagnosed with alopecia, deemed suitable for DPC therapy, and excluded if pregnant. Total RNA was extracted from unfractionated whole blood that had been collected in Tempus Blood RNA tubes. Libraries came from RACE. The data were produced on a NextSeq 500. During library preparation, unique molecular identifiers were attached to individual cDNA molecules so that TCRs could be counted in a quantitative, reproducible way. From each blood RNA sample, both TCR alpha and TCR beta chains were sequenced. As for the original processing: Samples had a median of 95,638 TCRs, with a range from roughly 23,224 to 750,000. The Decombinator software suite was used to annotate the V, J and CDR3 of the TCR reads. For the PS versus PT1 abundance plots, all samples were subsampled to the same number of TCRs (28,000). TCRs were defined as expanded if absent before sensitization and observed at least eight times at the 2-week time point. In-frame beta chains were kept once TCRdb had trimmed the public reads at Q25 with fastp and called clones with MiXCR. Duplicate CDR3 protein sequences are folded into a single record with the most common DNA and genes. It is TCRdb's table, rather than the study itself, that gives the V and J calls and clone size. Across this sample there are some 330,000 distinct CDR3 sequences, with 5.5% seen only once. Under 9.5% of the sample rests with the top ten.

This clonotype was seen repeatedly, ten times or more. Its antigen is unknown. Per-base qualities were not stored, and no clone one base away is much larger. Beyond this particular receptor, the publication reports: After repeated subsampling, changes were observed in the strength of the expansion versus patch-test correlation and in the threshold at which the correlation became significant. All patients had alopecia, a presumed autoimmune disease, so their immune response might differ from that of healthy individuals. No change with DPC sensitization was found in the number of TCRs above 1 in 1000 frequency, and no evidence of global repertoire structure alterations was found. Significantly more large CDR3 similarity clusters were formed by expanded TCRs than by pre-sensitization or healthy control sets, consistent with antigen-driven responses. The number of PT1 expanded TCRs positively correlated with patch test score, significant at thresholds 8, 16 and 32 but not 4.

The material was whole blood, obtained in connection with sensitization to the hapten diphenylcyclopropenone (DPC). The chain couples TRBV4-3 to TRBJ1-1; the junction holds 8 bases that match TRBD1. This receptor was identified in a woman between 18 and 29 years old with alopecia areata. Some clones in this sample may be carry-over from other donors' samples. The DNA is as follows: TGCGCCAGCAGCCACTACGGACAGGGAATGTCTCGAGCTTTCTTT. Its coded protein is CASSHYGQGMSRAFF.